This T cell receptor beta chain was captured by sequencing in a study of T cells in Graves' hyperthyroidism and ophthalmopathy. Patients with ophthalmopathy all had a Clinical Activity Score of at least 3, a NOSPECS grade of at least 4 and duration under 3 months. CDR1 is KGHSH, CDR2 LQKENI, per germline. The CDR3 consists of 14 residues. The V gene lost 2 bases and the J gene lost 2 bases, with 10 bases spanning the gap. This clonotype has ten or more counts. Using RNA transcripts as the source, TCR beta CDR3 regions were amplified. HTBI primers were used for first-round RT-PCR of the TCR CDR3. TCRdb re-derived calls from the multiplex PCR reads in MiXCR, one entry per CDR3 protein. The data hold 300,000 to 500,000 distinct CDR3 sequences, with more than 12% observed a single time.

V gene TRBV18 combines with J gene TRBJ2-7, with a weak D call TRBD1 (5 bases). The receptor was isolated from a man aged 45-65 years with Graves' ophthalmopathy. Source material: blood. The CDR3 coding sequence is TGTGCCAGCTCACCAGGGTCAGGGACCTACGAGCAGTACTTC. Translating gives CASSPGSGTYEQYF.